This T cell receptor (beta chain) comes out of a study of T cell repertoires in cytomegalovirus infection (dated 2019 in TCRdb). Background on the whole study: The peptide stimulations were aimed at well-studied HLA-B-restricted epitopes as well as recently identified HLA-C-restricted CMV epitopes, whose presentation resists viral immunomodulation. The HLA type of each donor mattered for the analysis, because public TCR beta signatures pointed to carriage of CMV infection along with the matching HLA type.

With regard to this clonotype: Its antigen is still unknown. Per-base quality was not reported, and no clone a single base away is much larger than it.

Sequencing was carried out with an Illumina HiSeq 1500. Clones were called with MiXCR by TCRdb after fastp trimmed the public reads at Q25, and only in-frame beta chains were retained. Rows are unified per CDR3 protein, each entry keeping the most common DNA and genes. The sample table records about 830,000 distinct CDR3 sequences; approximately 29% of these occur just once. 9.5% to 15% of the sample is taken by the ten largest. The treatment or condition tag for this specimen amounts to: in vitro stimulation with specific CMV peptide epitopes to enrich CMV-specific T cells. General findings and caveats noted by the study authors: The ex vivo response was dominated by HLA-C-restricted CMV-specific TCR beta clonotypes, which also provided the single most frequent clonotype in two of eight donors. Carriers of CMV infection plus the relevant HLA type were discriminated by the cumulative frequency of public TCR beta family members in the study cohort and in an independent approximately 350-donor cohort.

Looking up the germline V gene (reference sequence) yields CDR1 SGHAT and CDR2 FQDESV. The CDR3 runs 13 amino acids, cysteine and phenylalanine included. The sequence is cut down to CDR3 DNA, 39 bases in frame from base 1. V loses 4 bases, J loses 7 bases, and the germline ends lie 11 bases apart. Here the sequenced sample was cultured CD8+ T cells from PBMCs, taken from culture after CMV antigen stimulation. The TCR comes from a human donor in good health (CMV status not recorded). Some clones in this sample may be carry-over from other donors' samples. Recombination connected TRBV11-1 to TRBJ2-1; a tentative D match to TRBD1 spans 6 bases. The DNA sequence is as follows: TGTGCCAGCAGCTATGGACAGAGGAATGAGCAGTTCTTC. It is translated as CASSYGQRNEQFF.